This T cell receptor beta chain was recovered during a study of blood T cell repertoires in COVID-19. Study at large: Sites in the United States, Italy and Spain provided acute and convalescent COVID-19 samples. PBMCs, B-cell-depleted T cells, or T cells provided the cDNA or gDNA that made up the material.

Authors' analysis steps: Amplification with reference gene primers provided the estimates of nucleated cell counts. Assay: immunoSEQ multiplex PCR; the TCRdb copy retains only in-frame clones and omits some. The DNA gave D and trimming, while V, J and clone size come from that table. The sample consists of roughly 120,000 clones, around 91% of them appearing once. The V gene's germline CDR1 is MDHEN and CDR2 SYDVKM. This CDR3 is built from 15 residues. V shed 6 bases and J 8 bases; nucleotides not matched to a gene: 15. Sequencing was carried out using peripheral blood. The V gene is TRBV28, the J gene TRBJ1-2; 7 nucleotides match TRBD1. The TCR originated in a man in his sixties or seventies with active or convalescent COVID-19. DNA for the CDR3: TGTGCCAGCAGGCATACAGGGGATCTTTTTTGGGGCTACACCTTC. Amino acids: CASRHTGDLFWGYTF.